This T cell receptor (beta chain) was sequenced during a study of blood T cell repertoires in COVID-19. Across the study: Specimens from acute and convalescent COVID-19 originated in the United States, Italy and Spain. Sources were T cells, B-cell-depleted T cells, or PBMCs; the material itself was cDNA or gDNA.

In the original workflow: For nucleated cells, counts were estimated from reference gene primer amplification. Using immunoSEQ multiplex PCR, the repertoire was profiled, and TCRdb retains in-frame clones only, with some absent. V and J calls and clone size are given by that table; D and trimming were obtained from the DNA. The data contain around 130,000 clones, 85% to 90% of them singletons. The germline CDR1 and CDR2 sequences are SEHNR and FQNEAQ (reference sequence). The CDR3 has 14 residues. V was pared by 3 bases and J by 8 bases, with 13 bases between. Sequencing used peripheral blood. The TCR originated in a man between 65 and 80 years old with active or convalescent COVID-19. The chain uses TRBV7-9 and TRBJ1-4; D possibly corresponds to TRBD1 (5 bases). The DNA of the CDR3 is TGTGCCAGCAGCTTTGGAGGGGACCGGGAAAAACTGTTTTTT. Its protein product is CASSFGGDREKLFF.